These 24 T cell receptor beta chains were sequenced from one sample in a study of blood T cell repertoires in COVID-19. Method: immunoSEQ multiplex PCR; TCRdb's copy keeps in-frame clones and lacks some. In the table there are 200,000 to 300,000 clones, around four fifths of which are singletons. The sequenced sample consisted of peripheral blood. The receptors here all came from a woman aged 60 to 75 with active or convalescent COVID-19.

The V and J genes are TRBV9 and TRBJ2-1, with D possibly being TRBD2 (5 bases). The germline V gene encodes CDR1 SGDLS and CDR2 YYNGEE. With 0 bases removed from V and 0 bases from J, the gap between germline ends came to 7 bases. The CDR3 totals 15 residues. The CDR3 bases are TGTGCCAGCAGCGTAGCTAGCAGCTCCTACAATGAGCAGTTCTTC. This encodes CASSVASSSYNEQFF.

This clone showed up just once. This CDR3 is CASSQGRLSQAYNEQFF. CDR3 sequence (DNA): TGTGCCAGCAGCCAAGGGAGACTATCCCAAGCCTACAATGAGCAGTTCTTC. This chain connects TRBV4-2 to TRBJ2-1; TRBD2 is a possible D gene (5 bases). Germline V gives CDR1 LGHNA, CDR2 YNFKEQ. The CDR3 is made up of 17 amino acids. Trimming shortened V by 1 base and J by 2 bases, and 15 bases separated the two germline ends.

In nucleotides, the CDR3 is TGTGCCAGCAGTCCCAAACCGCGGACAGGTCATGCAACTAATGAAAAACTGTTTTTT. Translating it yields CASSPKPRTGHATNEKLFF. The V call is TRBV27, the J call TRBJ1-4; 7 positions agree with TRBD1. The CDR3 extends over 19 amino acids. V lost 5 bases and J lost 0; bases outside the gene matches: 15. The germline V gene encodes CDR1 MNHEY and CDR2 SMNVEV (reference sequence).

The chain links TRBV6-5 to TRBJ1-6; a weak D match, TRBD1 (5 bases). V dropped 6 bases and J dropped 10 bases, with 10 bases sitting between them. The germline gives CDR1 MNHEY, CDR2 SVGAGI. This CDR3 is 12 amino acids long. For the CDR3, the DNA is TGTGCCAGCAGCCAGGGTCTCTCACCCCTCCACTTT. It codes for CASSQGLSPLHF.

This clone turned up a few times. The V and J genes are TRBV6-5 and TRBJ1-1, with D possibly matching TRBD1 (6 bases). This CDR3 has 14 amino acids. Germline V CDR1 and CDR2: MNHEY, SVGAGI. Trimming stripped 4 bases from V and 3 bases from J, with 12 bases between. The CDR3 DNA reads TGTGCCAGCAGTTCAGACAGGCTCCACACTGAAGCTTTCTTT. Its translation: CASSSDRLHTEAFF.

The V and J genes are TRBV29-1 and TRBJ1-2; TRBD1 matches at 8 bases. The CDR3 is 11 residues long. V lost 6 bases to trimming and J lost 4 bases; unmatched junction nucleotides: 1. Germline V gives CDR1 SQVTM, CDR2 ANQGSEA. CDR3 in amino acids: CSVQGAYGYTF. In DNA, the CDR3 is TGCAGCGTGCAGGGGGCCTATGGCTACACCTTC.

The CDR3: CASSPGGQGAETQYF. The CDR3 DNA is TGTGCCAGCAGCCCCGGGGGGCAGGGGGCAGAGACCCAGTACTTC. The chain couples TRBV11-3 to TRBJ2-5, with TRBD1 as a possible D gene (8 bases). This CDR3 has 15 residues. V lost 5 bases and J 4 bases, leaving 17 bases between the germline ends. Germline CDR1 reads SGHNT; CDR2 reads YENEEA.

This clone was counted a few times. The CDR3 nucleotides are TGTGCCAGCAGCACCCTACGGGACATCAGCTCCTACGAGCAGTACGTC. Residues: CASSTLRDISSYEQYV. V gene TRBV21-1 combines with J gene TRBJ2-7; TRBD1 is the table's D call and was not checked against the DNA. TRBV21-1 is termed a pseudogene. The CDR3 is 16 amino acids.

The chain has TRBV19 and TRBJ2-1; D remains unclear. Germline V lookup: CDR1 LNHDA, CDR2 SQIVND (reference sequence). Trimming removed 4 bases at V and 9 bases at J, with 19 bases between. This CDR3 is built from 15 residues. The CDR3 protein is CASSTPPYPPGEQFF. In DNA form, the CDR3 reads TGTGCCAGTAGTACCCCCCCATACCCACCGGGTGAGCAGTTCTTC.

The V gene is TRBV5-4, the J gene TRBJ2-3; 11 positions match TRBD2. CDR1 is SGHNT and CDR2 is YYREEE in the germline V gene (reference sequence). The CDR3 is 17 residues long. With 2 bases clipped from V and 1 base from J, the junction kept 6 bases outside the gene matches. Here the CDR3 reads CASSFILAGVGTDTQYF. CDR3 DNA sequence: TGTGCCAGCAGCTTTATACTAGCGGGAGTTGGCACAGATACGCAGTATTTT.

The V and J genes are TRBV25-1 and TRBJ1-3, with D perhaps matching TRBD1 (6 bases). Trimming took off 3 bases at V and 1 base at J, with 13 bases between the two ends. In germline, CDR1 is MGHDK, CDR2 SYGVNS. The CDR3 sequence is 16 residues long. The CDR3 sequence: CASSEALTGSGNTIYF. The CDR3 DNA reads TGTGCCAGCAGTGAGGCGTTGACAGGATCTGGAAACACCATATATTTT.

V usage is TRBV10-3 and J usage is TRBJ2-3; D perhaps matches TRBD2 (7 bases). The CDR3 sequence is 15 residues long. The ends were cut back, 6 bases at V and 0 bases at J, with 13 bases in the middle. Per the germline V gene, CDR1 is ENHRY and CDR2 is SYGVKD. The CDR3 reads CAISDGGPSTDTQYF. Written as DNA, the CDR3 is TGTGCCATCAGCGACGGGGGGCCAAGCACAGATACGCAGTATTTT.

The genes are TRBV29-1 and TRBJ2-3; perhaps TRBD1 as D (6 bases). With 3 bases removed from V and 0 bases from J, the gap between germline ends came to 10 bases. The CDR3 runs 14 residues. Germline V CDR1 and CDR2: SQVTM, ANQGSEA. The CDR3: CSVEGHSSTDTQYF. CDR3 in DNA: TGCAGCGTTGAGGGACATTCTAGCACAGATACGCAGTATTTT.

The chain is built from TRBV6-1 and TRBJ2-7; no firm D call. Germline V gives CDR1 MNHNS, CDR2 SASEGT. The CDR3 has 14 amino acids. V was clipped by 3 bases and J by 0 bases, with 9 bases between them. The CDR3 DNA follows: TGTGCCAGCAGTGACGGGTTTAGCTCCTACGAGCAGTACTTC. Protein: CASSDGFSSYEQYF.

This clone has just one count. The V and J genes are TRBV7-9 and TRBJ1-1; 8 nucleotides line up with TRBD1. V trimming: 3 bases; J trimming: 4 bases; junction bases outside the gene matches: 4. The CDR3 extends over 14 amino acids. CDR1 and CDR2 (germline): SEHNR, FQNEAQ (reference sequence). CDR3 sequence: CASSFQGAVTEAFF. CDR3 DNA sequence: TGTGCCAGCAGCTTCCAGGGGGCTGTCACTGAAGCTTTCTTT.

The V and J genes are TRBV5-4 and TRBJ1-1, with D unresolved. Trimming left V 0 bases short and J 11 bases short, with 14 bases between. The CDR3 runs to 13 residues. Germline V gives CDR1 SGHNT, CDR2 YYREEE (reference sequence). CDR3 region: CASSLGGGTGAFF. CDR3 sequence (DNA): TGTGCCAGCAGCTTGGGGGGAGGTACCGGCGCTTTCTTT.

The genes are TRBV29-1 and TRBJ2-7, with D perhaps TRBD2 (7 bases). CDR3 length equals 14 residues. Germline V CDR1 and CDR2: SQVTM, ANQGSEA. The CDR3 coding sequence is TGCAGGGAGGACCCGGGGGGCCCAATTTGTGAGCAGTACTTC. Encoded protein: CREDPGGPICEQYF.

The chain couples TRBV2 to TRBJ1-1, with 8 bases identical to TRBD1. Unmatched junction bases numbered 6, after V lost 6 bases and J lost 0 bases. Germline CDR1 is SNHLY and CDR2 is FYNNEI. The CDR3 has 15 residues. The CDR3 nucleotides read TGTGCCAGCAGACAGGGGGTGAATCTGAACACTGAAGCTTTCTTT. This codes for CASRQGVNLNTEAFF.

The rearrangement links TRBV27 to TRBJ1-5; a possible D gene is TRBD1 (6 bases). The germline gives CDR1 MNHEY, CDR2 SMNVEV (reference sequence). With 6 bases removed from V and 3 bases from J, the gap between germline ends came to 9 bases. This CDR3 has 13 amino acids. In DNA form, the CDR3 reads TGTGCCAGCAGCCAGGGGTCCAATCAGCCCCAGCATTTT. Amino acids: CASSQGSNQPQHF.

The chain uses TRBV2 and TRBJ1-1; 8 bases fit TRBD1. The junction had 4 bases not matched to a gene; V was cut back by 5 bases and J by 8 bases. The CDR3 consists of 12 residues. Per germline, CDR1 SNHLY and CDR2 FYNNEI. The CDR3 sequence: CASSWYRGEAFF. For the CDR3, the DNA is TGTGCCAGCAGTTGGTACAGGGGGGAAGCTTTCTTT.

CDR3 coding DNA: TGTGCCAGTAGTATCGGGCTAGCGGGTCGATACAATGAGCAGTTCTTC. Translation gives CASSIGLAGRYNEQFF. This chain joins TRBV19 and TRBJ2-1; TRBD2 aligns across 8 bases. This CDR3 spans 16 amino acids. V shed 3 bases and J 4 bases; nucleotides not matched to a gene: 8. The germline gives CDR1 LNHDA, CDR2 SQIVND (reference sequence).

Note on this clone: As the CDR3 is not closed by the conserved phenylalanine or tryptophan, this likely results from a read error. It is unclear where the CDR3 begins or ends on the DNA, so no DNA is shown, and the CDR3 is as TCRdb lists it. The V and J genes are TRBV5-1 and TRBJ1-2; the listed D gene, TRBD1, was not tested against the DNA. The germline CDR1 and CDR2 sequences are SGHRS and YFSETQ. The CDR3 is 12 residues long, ends included. The CDR3 protein is CASSLAGHVKGN.

This chain uses TRBV7-9 with TRBJ1-4, with D perhaps matching TRBD1 (6 bases). Trimming cost V 4 bases and J 3 bases, with 12 bases left between them. Germline V CDR1 and CDR2: SEHNR, FQNEAQ (reference sequence). The CDR3 length is 15 residues. In DNA form, the CDR3 reads TGTGCCAGCAGCTGGACGGACAGTTCTAATGAAAAACTGTTTTTT. Translation: CASSWTDSSNEKLFF.

The chain joins TRBV28 to TRBJ1-6; D is unresolved. Between the trimmed V and J ends, which lost 5 bases and 7 bases, there was a span of 12 bases. The CDR3 has 14 amino acids. The V gene's germline CDR1 is MDHEN and CDR2 SYDVKM. DNA of the CDR3: TGTGCCAGCAGTACGGGATGGGAGAATTCACCCCTCCACTTT. Protein: CASSTGWENSPLHF.